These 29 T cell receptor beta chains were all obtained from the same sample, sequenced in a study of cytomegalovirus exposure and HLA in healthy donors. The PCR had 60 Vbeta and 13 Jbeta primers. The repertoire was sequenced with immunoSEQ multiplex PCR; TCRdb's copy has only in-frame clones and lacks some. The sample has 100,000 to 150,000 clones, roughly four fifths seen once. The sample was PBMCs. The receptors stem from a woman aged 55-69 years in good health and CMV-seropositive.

In DNA, the CDR3 is TGTGCCAGCAGCCCCAATCCTAGCACCGGGGAGCTGTTTTTT. This sequence encodes CASSPNPSTGELFF. The chain has TRBV7-2 and TRBJ2-2; unclear D gene. Germline CDR1 is SGHTA and CDR2 is FQGNSA. V shed 5 bases and J shed 4 bases, with 11 bases lying between them. This CDR3 has 14 amino acids.

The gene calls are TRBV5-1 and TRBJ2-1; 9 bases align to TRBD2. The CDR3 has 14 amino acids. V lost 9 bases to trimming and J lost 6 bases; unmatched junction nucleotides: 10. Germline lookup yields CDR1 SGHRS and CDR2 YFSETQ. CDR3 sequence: CATSSGGLINEQFF. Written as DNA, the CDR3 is TGCGCCACCTCGAGCGGGGGGCTGATCAATGAGCAGTTCTTC.

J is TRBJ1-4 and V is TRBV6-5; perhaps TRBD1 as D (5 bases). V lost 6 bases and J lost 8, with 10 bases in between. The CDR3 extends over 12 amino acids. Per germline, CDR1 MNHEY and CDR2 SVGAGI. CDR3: CASRRGGEKLFF. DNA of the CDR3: TGTGCCAGCAGACGGGGGGGAGAAAAACTGTTTTTT.

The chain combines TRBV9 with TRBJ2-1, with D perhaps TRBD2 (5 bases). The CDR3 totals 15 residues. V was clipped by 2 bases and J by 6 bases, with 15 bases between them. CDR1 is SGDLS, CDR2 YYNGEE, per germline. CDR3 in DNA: TGTGCCAGCAGCGTGACTACAACTTTTTCCAATGAGCAGTTCTTC. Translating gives CASSVTTTFSNEQFF. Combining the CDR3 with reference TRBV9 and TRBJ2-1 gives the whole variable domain DSGVTQTPKHLITATGQRVTLRCSPRSGDLSVYWYQQSLDQGLQFLIQYYNGEERAKGNILERFSAQQFPDLHSELNLSSLELGDSALYFCASSVTTTFSNEQFFGPGTRLTVL.

CDR3 sequence reads: CASVSWDRGMDTQYF. DNA for the CDR3: TGTGCCAGCGTATCCTGGGACAGGGGAATGGATACGCAGTATTTT. This chain links TRBV7-9 with TRBJ2-3, with 10 bases that match TRBD1. CDR3 length: 15 amino acids. The germline gives CDR1 SEHNR, CDR2 FQNEAQ (reference sequence). V gave up 8 bases and J gave up 6 bases; unmatched junction bases: 11.

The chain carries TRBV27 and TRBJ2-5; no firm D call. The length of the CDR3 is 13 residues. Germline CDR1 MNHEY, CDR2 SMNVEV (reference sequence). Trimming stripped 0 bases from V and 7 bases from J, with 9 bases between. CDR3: CASSLSSQVTQYF. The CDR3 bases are TGTGCCAGCAGTTTATCGTCCCAGGTGACCCAGTACTTC.

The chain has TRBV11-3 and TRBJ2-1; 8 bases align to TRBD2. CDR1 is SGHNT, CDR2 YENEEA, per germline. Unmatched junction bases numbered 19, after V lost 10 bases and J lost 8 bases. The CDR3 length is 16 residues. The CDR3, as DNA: TGTGCCACCAAAGGCAGGGGCGGGGGGCCCCCGGATGAGCAGTTCTTC. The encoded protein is CATKGRGGGPPDEQFF.

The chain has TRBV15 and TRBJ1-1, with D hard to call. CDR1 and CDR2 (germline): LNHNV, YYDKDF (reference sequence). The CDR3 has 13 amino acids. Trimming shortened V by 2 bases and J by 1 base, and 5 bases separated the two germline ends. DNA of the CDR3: TGTGCCACCAGCAGACGTCCGAACACTGAAGCTTTCTTT. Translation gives CATSRRPNTEAFF.

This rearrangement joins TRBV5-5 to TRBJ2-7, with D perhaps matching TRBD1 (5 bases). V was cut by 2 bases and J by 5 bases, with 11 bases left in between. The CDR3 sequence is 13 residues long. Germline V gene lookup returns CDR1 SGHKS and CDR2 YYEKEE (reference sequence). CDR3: CASSFKGANEQYF. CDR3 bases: TGTGCCAGCAGCTTCAAAGGGGCGAACGAGCAGTACTTC.

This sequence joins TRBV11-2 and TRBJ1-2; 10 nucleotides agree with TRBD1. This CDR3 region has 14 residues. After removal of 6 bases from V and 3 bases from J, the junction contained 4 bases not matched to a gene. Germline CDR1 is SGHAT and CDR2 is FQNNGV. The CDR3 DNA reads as TGTGCCAGCAGAGAGGGGACAGGGGACTATGGCTACACCTTC. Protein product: CASREGTGDYGYTF. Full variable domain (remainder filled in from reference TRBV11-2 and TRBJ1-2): EAGVAQSPRYKIIEKRQSVAFWCNPISGHATLYWYQQILGQGPKLLIQFQNNGVVDDSQLPKDRFSAERLKGVDSTLKIQPAKLEDSAVYLCASREGTGDYGYTFGSGTRLTVV.

Written as DNA, the CDR3 is TGCGCCAGCAGCCAAGATTCGGGGGGGAACACAGATACGCAGTATTTT. This encodes CASSQDSGGNTDTQYF. This chain joins TRBV4-3 and TRBJ2-3, with TRBD2 matching over 8 bases. This CDR3 contains 16 residues. Germline lookup yields CDR1 LGHNA and CDR2 YSLEER. The V segment lost 0 bases and the J segment 2 bases; nucleotides outside the gene matches: 4.

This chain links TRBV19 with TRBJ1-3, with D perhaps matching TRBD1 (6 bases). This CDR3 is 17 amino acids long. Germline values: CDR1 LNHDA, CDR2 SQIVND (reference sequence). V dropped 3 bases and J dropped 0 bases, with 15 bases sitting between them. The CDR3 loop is CASSIPGHPDSGNTIYF. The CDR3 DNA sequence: TGTGCCAGTAGTATCCCGGGACACCCAGACTCTGGAAACACCATATATTTT.

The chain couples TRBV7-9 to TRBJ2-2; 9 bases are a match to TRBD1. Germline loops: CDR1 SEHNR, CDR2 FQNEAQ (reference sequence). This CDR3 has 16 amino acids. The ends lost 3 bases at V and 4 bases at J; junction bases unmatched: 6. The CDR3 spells CASSFVLTGGTGELFF. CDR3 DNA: TGTGCCAGCAGCTTTGTTTTGACAGGGGGCACCGGGGAGCTGTTTTTT.

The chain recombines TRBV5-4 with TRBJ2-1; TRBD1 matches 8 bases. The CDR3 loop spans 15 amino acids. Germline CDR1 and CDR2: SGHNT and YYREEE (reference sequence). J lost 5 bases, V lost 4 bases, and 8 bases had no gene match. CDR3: CASSRNRGSNNEQFF. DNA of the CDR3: TGTGCCAGCAGCCGCAACAGGGGGTCCAACAATGAGCAGTTCTTC.

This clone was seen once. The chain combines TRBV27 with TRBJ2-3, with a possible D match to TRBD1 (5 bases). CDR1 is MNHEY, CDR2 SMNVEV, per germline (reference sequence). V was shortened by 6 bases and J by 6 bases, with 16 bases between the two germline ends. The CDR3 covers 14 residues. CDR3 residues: CASRAGLSLDTQYF. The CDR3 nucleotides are TGTGCCAGCAGGGCAGGGCTTAGTCTGGATACGCAGTATTTT.

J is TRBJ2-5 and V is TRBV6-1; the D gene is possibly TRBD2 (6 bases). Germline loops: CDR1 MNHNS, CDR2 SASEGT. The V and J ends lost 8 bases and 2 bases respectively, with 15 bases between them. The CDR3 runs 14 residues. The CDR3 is CASLADHHQETQYF. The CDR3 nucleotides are TGTGCCAGCTTAGCGGACCATCATCAAGAGACCCAGTACTTC.

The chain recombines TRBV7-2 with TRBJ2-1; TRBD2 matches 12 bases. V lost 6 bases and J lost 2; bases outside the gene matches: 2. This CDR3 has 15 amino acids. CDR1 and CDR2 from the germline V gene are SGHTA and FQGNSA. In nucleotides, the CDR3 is TGTGCCAGCAGACTAGCGGGGGGCCCCTACAATGAGCAGTTCTTC. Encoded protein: CASRLAGGPYNEQFF. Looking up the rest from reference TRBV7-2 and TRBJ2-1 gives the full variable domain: GAGVSQSPSNKVTEKGKDVELRCDPISGHTALYWYRQSLGQGLEFLIYFQGNSAPDKSGLPSDRFSAERTGGSVSTLTIQRTQQEDSAVYLCASRLAGGPYNEQFFGPGTRLTVL.

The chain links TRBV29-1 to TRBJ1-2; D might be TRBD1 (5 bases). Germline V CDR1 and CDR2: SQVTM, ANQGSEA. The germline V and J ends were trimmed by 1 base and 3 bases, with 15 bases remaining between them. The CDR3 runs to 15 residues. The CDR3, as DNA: TGCAGCGTTGAAGGGGGGGGGTTAAGCGACTATGGCTACACCTTC. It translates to CSVEGGGLSDYGYTF. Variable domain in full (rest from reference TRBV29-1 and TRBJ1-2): SAVISQKPSRDICQRGTSLTIQCQVDSQVTMMFWYRQQPGQSLTLIATANQGSEATYESGFVIDKFPISRPNLTFSTLTVSNMSPEDSSIYLCSVEGGGLSDYGYTFGSGTRLTVV.

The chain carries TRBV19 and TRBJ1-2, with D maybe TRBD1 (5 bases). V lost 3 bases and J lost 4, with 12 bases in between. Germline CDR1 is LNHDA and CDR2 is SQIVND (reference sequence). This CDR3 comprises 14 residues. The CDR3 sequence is CASSIQVGGYGYTF. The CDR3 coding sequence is TGTGCCAGTAGTATCCAAGTGGGGGGCTATGGCTACACCTTC.

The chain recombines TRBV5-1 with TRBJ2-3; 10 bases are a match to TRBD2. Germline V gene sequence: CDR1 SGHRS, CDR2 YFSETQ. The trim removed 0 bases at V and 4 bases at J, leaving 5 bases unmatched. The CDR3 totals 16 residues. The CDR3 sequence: CASSLDGSGRSDTQYF. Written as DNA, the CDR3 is TGCGCCAGCAGCTTGGATGGTAGCGGGAGGTCAGATACGCAGTATTTT.

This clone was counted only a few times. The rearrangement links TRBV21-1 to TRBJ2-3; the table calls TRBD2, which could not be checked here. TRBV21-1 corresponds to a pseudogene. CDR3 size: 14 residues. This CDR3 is CASTLRGPRRLQYF. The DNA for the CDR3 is TGTGCCAGCACCCTTCGCGGCCCCCGCCGCCTTCAGTATTTT.

CDR3 sequence (DNA): TGTGCCAGCAGTTTCTACTGGCGGGGAGCCTACAATGAGCAGTTCTTC. Residues: CASSFYWRGAYNEQFF. The rearrangement links TRBV6-5 to TRBJ2-1, with D perhaps matching TRBD2 (6 bases). The CDR3 has 16 residues. Per germline, CDR1 MNHEY and CDR2 SVGAGI. V was cut by 4 bases and J by 2 bases, with 15 bases left in between.

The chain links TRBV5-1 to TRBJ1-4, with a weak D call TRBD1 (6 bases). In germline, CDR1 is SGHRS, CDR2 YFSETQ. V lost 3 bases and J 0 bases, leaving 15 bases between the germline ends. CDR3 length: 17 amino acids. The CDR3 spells CASSSGGQPATNEKLFF. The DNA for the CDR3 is TGCGCCAGCAGCTCGGGCGGACAGCCTGCAACTAATGAAAAACTGTTTTTT.

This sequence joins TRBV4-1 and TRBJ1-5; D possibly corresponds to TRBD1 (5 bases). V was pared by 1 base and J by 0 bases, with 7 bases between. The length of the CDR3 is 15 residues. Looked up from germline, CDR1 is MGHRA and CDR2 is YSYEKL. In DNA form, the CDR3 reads TGCGCCAGCAGCCAAGTCAGGGATAGCAATCAGCCCCAGCATTTT. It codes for CASSQVRDSNQPQHF.

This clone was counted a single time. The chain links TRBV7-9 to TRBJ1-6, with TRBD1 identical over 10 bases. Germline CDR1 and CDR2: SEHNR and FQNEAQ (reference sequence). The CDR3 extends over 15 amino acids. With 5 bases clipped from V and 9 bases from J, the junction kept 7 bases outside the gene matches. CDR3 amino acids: CASSKSGQGGSPLHF. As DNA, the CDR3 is TGTGCCAGCAGCAAGAGCGGACAGGGGGGTTCACCCCTCCACTTT.

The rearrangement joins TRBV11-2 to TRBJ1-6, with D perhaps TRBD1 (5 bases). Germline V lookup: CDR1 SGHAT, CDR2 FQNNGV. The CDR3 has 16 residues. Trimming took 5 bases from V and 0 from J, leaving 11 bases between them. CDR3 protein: CASSRGASSYNSPLHF. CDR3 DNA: TGTGCCAGCAGCCGCGGGGCGAGCTCCTATAATTCACCCCTCCACTTT. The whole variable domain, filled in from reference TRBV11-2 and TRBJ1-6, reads EAGVAQSPRYKIIEKRQSVAFWCNPISGHATLYWYQQILGQGPKLLIQFQNNGVVDDSQLPKDRFSAERLKGVDSTLKIQPAKLEDSAVYLCASSRGASSYNSPLHFGNGTRLTVT.

Written as DNA, the CDR3 is TGCGCCAGCAGCGACAGGGGGCCTGGAAACACCATATATTTT. Translation: CASSDRGPGNTIYF. This chain uses TRBV10-1 with TRBJ1-3; TRBD1 aligns across 10 bases. V was pared by 6 bases and J by 2 bases, with 1 base of the junction left unmatched. CDR1 WNHNN and CDR2 SYGVQD come from the germline V gene (reference sequence). The CDR3 extends over 14 amino acids.

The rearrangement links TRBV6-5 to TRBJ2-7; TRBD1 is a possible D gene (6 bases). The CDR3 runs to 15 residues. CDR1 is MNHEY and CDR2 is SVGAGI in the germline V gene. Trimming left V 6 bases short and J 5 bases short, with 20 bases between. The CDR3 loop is CASRKPTGSSNEQYF. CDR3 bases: TGTGCCAGCAGAAAACCTACAGGGTCGAGTAACGAGCAGTACTTC.

The CDR3 spells CASSYGASSTNEKLFF. CDR3 coding DNA: TGTGCCAGCAGTTACGGGGCAAGCTCAACTAATGAAAAACTGTTTTTT. The chain combines TRBV6-5 with TRBJ1-4; D is perhaps TRBD1 (5 bases). Looked up from germline, CDR1 is MNHEY and CDR2 is SVGAGI. The CDR3 runs 16 residues. V was trimmed by 2 bases and J by 0 bases, leaving 10 bases between them.